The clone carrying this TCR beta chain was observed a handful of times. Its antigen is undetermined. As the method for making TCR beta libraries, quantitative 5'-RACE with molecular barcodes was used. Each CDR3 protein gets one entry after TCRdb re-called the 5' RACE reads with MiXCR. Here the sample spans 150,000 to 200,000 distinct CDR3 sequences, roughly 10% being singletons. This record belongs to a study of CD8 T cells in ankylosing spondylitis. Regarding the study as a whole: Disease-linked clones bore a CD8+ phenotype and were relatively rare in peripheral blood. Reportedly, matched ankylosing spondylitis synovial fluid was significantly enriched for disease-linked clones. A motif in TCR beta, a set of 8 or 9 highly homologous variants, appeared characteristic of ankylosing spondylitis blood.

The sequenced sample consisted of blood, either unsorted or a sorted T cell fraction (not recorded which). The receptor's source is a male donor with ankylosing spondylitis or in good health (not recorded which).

The DNA for the CDR3 is TGTGCCAGCAGCCCCAGGGCTAGCGGGAGGGGTTGGGATACGCAGTATTTT. This codes for CASSPRASGRGWDTQYF. V and J are TRBV12-3 or TRBV12-4 and TRBJ2-3; 12 nucleotides agree with TRBD2. Trimming cost V 6 bases and J 6 bases; bases outside gene matches: 13. There are 17 residues in the CDR3.